This is a list of T cell receptor beta chains from one sample in a study of cytomegalovirus exposure and HLA in healthy donors. TCRdb's table, derived via immunoSEQ multiplex PCR, lists solely in-frame clones and lacks some. The sample shows about 160,000 clones, over 85% of them seen only once. What was sequenced was PBMCs. These receptors all stem from a man between 18 and 35 years old in good health and CMV-seropositive. The CDR3 runs from the conserved cysteine through the conserved F or W. Clone size appears in some rows only: once, few, many, or a class for an expanded clone.

TRBV7-9 17 - CASSLAAPGLRANEQFF
TRBV28 15 - CASSLDGGIDYEQYF
TRBV7-8 14 - CASSSLAVSYEQYF
TRBV4-1 15 - CASSLGQGTNEKLFF
TRBV19 15 - CASSIVGPIYQPQHF
TRBV7-9 15 - CASSHSGGSSYEQYF
TRBV7-8 13 - CASSQTSYNEQFF
TRBV28 14 - CASSSGNSGNTIYF
TRBV9 15 - CASSVQQGSGNTIYF
TRBV27 14 once CASSPIFGRTEAFF
TRBV5-1 15 once CASSPFTVPVEKLFF
TRBV19 15 - CASSIGGVSNQPQHF
TRBV7-6 15 - CASSPSGSSYNEQFF
TRBV27 18 - CASSFLRSGTGPQETQYF
TRBV5-8 14 - CASSLGTNGETQYF
TRBV5-5 16 - CASSFRSGGIGETQYF
TRBV7-5 18 - CARSHTKSDRGVENIQYF
TRBV6-5 12 - CASSLAGAEQFF
TRBV2 14 - CASTSRDRGGGYTF
TRBV2 14 - CASSDGGGGYTQYF
TRBV30 16 - CAWSAPLGLAGDEQYF
TRBV5-4 10 - CASSSYEQYF
TRBV4-2 16 - CASSQESTGRWGEQFF
TRBV5-1 14 - CASSLDLTGIEQYF
TRBV21-1 18 - CASSNQRTKAGGPYEQYF
TRBV7-6 15 - CASSLGSGPGYEQFF
TRBV5-5 14 once CASSVSGRTDTQYF
TRBV6-1 15 - CASSEASRPNYGYTF
TRBV28 18 - CASSSRTSGRGATYEQYF
TRBV27 20 - CASSLVFGTGSLTAHNEQFF
TRBV9 18 - CASSVVDGTSGRADTQYF
TRBV28 17 - CASSFSARRKPSYEQYF
TRBV7-9 15 - CASSSQGAFQETQYF
TRBV13 17 - CASSLAPGGNFGNTIYF
TRBV14 15 - CASSHVWEGDTEAFF
TRBV6-5 14 - CASSYSYVTDTQYF
TRBV19 13 once CASSISSGHEQFF
TRBV7-8 15 - CASGRLAGGQGSEFF
TRBV30 15 - CAWSPGERSYNEQFF
TRBV12-5 12 - CASGPGLPEQFF
TRBV9 17 once CASSGSGYSSGANVLTF
TRBV9 20 - CASSVEKRVRGGLVRDEQFF
TRBV6-1 15 once CASSEIAASYNEQFF
TRBV5-6 13 - CASSLEAGPEQYF
TRBV2 11 few CASSRGDTQYF
TRBV11-3 15 - CASSLFGTSDYEQYF
TRBV7-9 14 - CASSPSGGAETQYF
TRBV4-1 14 - CASSQVQVIETQYF
TRBV15 12 - CATSNSKETQYF
TRBV5-1 17 - CASSLAAGAGGTDTQYF
TRBV11-2 15 - CASSLWGVSYNEQFF
TRBV28 14 - CASSRFKKGDEQYF
TRBV5-1 16 - CASSLTTSGQAEKLFF
TRBV19 14 - CASSLTGGTYEQYF